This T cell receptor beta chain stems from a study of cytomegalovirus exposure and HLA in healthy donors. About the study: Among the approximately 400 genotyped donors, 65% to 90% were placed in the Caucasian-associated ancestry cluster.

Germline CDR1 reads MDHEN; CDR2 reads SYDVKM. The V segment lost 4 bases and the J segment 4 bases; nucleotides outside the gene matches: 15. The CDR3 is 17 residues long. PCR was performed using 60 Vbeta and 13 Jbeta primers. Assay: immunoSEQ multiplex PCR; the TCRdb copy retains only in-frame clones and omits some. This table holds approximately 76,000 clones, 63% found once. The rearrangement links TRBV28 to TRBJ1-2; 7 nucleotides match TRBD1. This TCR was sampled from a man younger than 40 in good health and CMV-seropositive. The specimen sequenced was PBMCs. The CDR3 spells CASSWDEQGRSIYGYTF. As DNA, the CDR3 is TGTGCCAGCAGTTGGGACGAACAGGGGAGGTCGATCTATGGCTACACCTTC.